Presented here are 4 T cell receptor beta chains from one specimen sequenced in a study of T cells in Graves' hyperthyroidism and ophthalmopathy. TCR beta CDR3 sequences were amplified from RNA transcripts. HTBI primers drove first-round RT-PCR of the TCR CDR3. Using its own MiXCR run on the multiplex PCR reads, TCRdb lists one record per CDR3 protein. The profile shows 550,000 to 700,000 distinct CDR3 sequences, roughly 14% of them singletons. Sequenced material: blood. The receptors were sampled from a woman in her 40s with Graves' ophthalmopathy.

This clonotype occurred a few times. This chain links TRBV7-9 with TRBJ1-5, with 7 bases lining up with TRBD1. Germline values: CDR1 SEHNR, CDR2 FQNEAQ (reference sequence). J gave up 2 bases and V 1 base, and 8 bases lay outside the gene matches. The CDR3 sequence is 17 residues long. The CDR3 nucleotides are TGTGCCAGCAGCTTAGGGGCAGGGGGACGAGGCAATCAGCCCCAGCATTTT. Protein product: CASSLGAGGRGNQPQHF.

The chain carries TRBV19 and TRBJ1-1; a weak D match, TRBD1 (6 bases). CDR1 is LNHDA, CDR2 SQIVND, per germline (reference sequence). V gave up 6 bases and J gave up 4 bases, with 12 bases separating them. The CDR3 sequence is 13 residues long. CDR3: CASSPRGITEAFF. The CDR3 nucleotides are TGTGCCAGTAGCCCCAGGGGTATCACTGAAGCTTTCTTT.

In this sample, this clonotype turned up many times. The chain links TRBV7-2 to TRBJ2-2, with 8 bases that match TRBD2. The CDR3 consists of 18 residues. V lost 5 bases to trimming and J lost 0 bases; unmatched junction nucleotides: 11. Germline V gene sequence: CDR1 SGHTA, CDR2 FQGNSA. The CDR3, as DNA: TGTGCCAGCAGCCCCCCACGACTAGCGCACGCGAACACCGGGGAGCTGTTTTTT. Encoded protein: CASSPPRLAHANTGELFF.

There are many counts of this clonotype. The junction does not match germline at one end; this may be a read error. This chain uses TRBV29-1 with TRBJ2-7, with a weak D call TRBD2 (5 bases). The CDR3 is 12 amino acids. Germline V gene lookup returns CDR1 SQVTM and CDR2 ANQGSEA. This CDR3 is CSIETSSREQYF. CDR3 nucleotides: TGCAGCATTGAAACTAGTTCTCGCGAGCAGTACTTC.